This T cell receptor beta chain is from a study of molecular identifiers for immune sequencing clone quantification. Study details: In replicates, RNA from around 20,000 or 100,000 naive CD8 cells was divided five ways and four parts were sequenced. Study conclusions and caveats: Sizes of highly expanded clones could be underestimated through identical TCRs sharing a barcode.

Sorting was used to obtain naive CD8 T cells (CD8+CD4-CCR7+CD45RA+). To note about this clonotype: What it binds is not known. Since a much larger clone is just one base distant, this may be a read error.

Previously published methods and listed TCR primers were used for the bulk TCR libraries. TCRdb analysed the PCR reads with MiXCR anew, one entry per CDR3 protein. The data contain some 8,500 distinct CDR3 sequences, 13% to 15% of them singletons. Trimming pared 5 bases from V and 1 base from J, leaving 16 bases between. This CDR3 is built from 16 residues. V is TRBV12-3 or TRBV12-4 and J is TRBJ2-3, with D perhaps matching TRBD1 or TRBD2 (5 bases each). Material: naive CD8+ T cells from blood, with Jurkat cell RNA spiked in. Subset denoted: FACS-sorted CD8+CD4-CCR7+CD45RA+ naive T cells. The source of this sequence is a human donor in good health. Some libraries in this study had Jurkat cell RNA spiked in. CDR3 amino acids: CASSALGVLGTDTQYF. DNA for the CDR3: TGTGCCAGCAGTGCTTTGGGGGTTTTAGGCACAGATACGCAGTATTTT.